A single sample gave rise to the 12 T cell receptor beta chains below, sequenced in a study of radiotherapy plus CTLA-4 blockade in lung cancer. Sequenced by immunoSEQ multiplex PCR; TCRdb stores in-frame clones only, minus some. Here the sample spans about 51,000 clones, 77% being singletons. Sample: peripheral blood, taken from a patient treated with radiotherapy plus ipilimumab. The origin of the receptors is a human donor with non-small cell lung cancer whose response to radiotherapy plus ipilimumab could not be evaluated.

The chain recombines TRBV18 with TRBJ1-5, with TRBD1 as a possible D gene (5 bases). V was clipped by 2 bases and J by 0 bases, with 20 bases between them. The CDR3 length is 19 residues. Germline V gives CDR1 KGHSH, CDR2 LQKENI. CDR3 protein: CASSPVWEPPRGSNQPQHF. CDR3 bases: TGTGCCAGCTCACCAGTATGGGAACCACCTAGGGGTAGCAATCAGCCCCAGCATTTT.

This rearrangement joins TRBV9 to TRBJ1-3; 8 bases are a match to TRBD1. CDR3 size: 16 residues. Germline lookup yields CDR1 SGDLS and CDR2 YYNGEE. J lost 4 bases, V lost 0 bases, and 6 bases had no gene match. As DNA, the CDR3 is TGTGCCAGCAGCGTAGCTACAGGGGGGACCGGAAACACCATATATTTT. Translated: CASSVATGGTGNTIYF.

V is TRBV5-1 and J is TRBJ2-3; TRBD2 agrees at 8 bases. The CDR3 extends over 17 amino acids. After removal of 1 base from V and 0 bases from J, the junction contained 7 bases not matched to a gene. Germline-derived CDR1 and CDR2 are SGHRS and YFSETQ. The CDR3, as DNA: TGCGCCAGCAGCTTGAGGGGCGGGGGGCCTAGCACAGATACGCAGTATTTT. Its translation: CASSLRGGGPSTDTQYF.

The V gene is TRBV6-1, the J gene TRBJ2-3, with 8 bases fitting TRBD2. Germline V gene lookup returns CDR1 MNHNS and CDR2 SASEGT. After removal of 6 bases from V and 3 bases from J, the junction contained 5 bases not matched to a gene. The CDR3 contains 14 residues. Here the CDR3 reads CASRTGLGTDTQYF. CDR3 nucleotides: TGTGCCAGCAGGACGGGACTAGGAACAGATACGCAGTATTTT.

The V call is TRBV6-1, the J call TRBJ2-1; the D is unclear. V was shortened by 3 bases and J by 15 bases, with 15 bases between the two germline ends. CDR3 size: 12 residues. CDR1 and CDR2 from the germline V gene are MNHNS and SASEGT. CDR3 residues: CASSDTTRFRFF. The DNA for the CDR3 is TGTGCCAGCAGTGACACAACGCGGTTTCGGTTCTTC.

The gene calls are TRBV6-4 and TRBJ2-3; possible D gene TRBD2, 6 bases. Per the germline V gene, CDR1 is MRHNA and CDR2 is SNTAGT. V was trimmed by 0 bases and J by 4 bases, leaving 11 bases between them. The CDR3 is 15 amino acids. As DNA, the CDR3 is TGTGCCAGCAGTGACTCGACGGCGGGGTCAGATACGCAGTATTTT. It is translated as CASSDSTAGSDTQYF.

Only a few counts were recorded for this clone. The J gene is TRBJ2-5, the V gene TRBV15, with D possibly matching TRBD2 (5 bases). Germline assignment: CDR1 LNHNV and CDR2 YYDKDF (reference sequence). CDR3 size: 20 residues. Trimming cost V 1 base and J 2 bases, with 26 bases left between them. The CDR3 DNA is TGTGCCACCAGCAGAGCCGGAGGAGGTCAAGCTCGGCATTTTCAAGAGACCCAGTACTTC. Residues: CATSRAGGGQARHFQETQYF.

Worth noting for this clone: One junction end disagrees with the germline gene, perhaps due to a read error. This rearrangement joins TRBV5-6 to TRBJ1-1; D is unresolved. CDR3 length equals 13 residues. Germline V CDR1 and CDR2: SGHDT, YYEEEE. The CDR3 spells CASSLTRGTGAFF. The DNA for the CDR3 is TGTGCCAGCAGCTTGACCCGGGGTACTGGAGCTTTCTTT.

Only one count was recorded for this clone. CDR3 residues: CASSPGRNTGELFF. CDR3 sequence (DNA): TGTGCCAGCAGCCCCGGTAGGAACACCGGGGAGCTGTTTTTT. The chain carries TRBV4-2 and TRBJ2-2; no reliable D call. V was trimmed by 4 bases and J by 1 base, leaving 7 bases between them. There are 14 residues in the CDR3. CDR1 and CDR2 (germline): LGHNA, YNFKEQ.

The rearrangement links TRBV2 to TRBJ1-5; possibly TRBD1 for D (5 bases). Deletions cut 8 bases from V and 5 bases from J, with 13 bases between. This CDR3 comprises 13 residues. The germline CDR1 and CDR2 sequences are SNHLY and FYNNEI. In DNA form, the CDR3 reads TGTGCCAGCCGTCCTGACAGCGATCAGCCCCAGCATTTT. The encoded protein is CASRPDSDQPQHF.

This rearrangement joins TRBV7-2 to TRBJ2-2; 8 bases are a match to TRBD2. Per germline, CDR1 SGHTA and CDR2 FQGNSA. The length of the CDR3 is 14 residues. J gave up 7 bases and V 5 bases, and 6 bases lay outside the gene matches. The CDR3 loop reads CASSTGGPNGELFF. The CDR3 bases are TGTGCCAGCAGCACGGGGGGGCCGAACGGGGAGCTGTTTTTT.

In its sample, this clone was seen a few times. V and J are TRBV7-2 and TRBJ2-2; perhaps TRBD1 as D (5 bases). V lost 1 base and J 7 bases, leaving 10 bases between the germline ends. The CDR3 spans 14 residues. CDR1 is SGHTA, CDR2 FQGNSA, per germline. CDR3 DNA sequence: TGTGCCAGCAGCTTAGGGTTGCAGGGCGGGGAGCTGTTTTTT. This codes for CASSLGLQGGELFF.